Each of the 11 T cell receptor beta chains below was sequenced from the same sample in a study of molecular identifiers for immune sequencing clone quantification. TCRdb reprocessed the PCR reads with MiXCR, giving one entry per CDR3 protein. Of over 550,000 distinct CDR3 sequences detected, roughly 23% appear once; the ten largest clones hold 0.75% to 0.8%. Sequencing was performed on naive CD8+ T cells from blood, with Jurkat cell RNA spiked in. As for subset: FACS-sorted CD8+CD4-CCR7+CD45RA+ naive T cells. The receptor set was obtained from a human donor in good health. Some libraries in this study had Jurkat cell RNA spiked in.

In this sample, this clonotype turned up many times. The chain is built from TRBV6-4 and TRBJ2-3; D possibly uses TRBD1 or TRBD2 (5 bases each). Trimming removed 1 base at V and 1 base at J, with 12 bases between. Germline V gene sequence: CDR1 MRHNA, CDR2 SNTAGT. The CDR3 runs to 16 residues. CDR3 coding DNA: TGTGCCAGCAGTGACTGTGGGACGGCTTGCACAGATACGCAGTATTTT. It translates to CASSDCGTACTDTQYF.

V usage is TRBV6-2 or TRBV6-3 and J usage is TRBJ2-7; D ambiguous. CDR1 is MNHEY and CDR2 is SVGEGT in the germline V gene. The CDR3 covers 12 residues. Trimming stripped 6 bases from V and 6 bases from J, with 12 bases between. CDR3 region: CASSLLQTEQYF. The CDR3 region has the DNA TGTGCCAGCAGCCTTCTGCAAACCGAGCAGTACTTC.

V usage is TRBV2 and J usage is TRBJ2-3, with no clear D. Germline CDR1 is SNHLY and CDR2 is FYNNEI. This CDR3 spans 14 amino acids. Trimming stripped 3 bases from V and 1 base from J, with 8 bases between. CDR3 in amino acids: CASSELPGTDTQYF. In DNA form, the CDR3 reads TGTGCCAGCAGTGAGCTCCCCGGCACAGATACGCAGTATTTT.

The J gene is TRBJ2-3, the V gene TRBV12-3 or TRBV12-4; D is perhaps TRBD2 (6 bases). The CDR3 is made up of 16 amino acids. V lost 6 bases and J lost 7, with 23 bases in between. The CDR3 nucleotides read TGTGCCAGCAGGGCGACCGGGACTGCACGGGCGAATACGCAGTATTTT. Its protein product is CASRATGTARANTQYF.

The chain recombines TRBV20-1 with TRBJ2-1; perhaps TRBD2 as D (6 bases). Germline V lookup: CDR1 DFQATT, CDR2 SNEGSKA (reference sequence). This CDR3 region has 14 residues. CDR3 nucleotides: TGCAATGTTACCGTCGGGACTGCCTACAATGAGCAGTTCTTC. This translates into CNVTVGTAYNEQFF.

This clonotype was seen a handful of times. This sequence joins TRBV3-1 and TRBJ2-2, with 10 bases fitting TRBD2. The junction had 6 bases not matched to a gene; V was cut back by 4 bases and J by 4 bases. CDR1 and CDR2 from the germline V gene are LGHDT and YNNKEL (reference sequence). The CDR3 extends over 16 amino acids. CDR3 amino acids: CASSLALAGVTGELFF. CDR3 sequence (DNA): TGTGCCAGCAGCCTCGCGCTAGCGGGGGTCACCGGGGAGCTGTTTTTT.

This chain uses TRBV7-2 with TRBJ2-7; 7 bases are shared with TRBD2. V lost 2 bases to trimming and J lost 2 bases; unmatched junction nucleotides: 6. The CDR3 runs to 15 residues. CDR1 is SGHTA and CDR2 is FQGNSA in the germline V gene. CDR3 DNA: TGTGCCAGCAGCTTAAAGCGGGAATGGGCCTACGAGCAGTACTTC. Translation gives CASSLKREWAYEQYF.

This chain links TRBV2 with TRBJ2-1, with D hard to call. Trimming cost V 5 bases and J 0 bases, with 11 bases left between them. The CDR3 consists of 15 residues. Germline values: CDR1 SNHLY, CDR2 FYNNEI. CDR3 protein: CASSQSMSSYNEQFF. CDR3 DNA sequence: TGTGCCAGCAGTCAAAGTATGAGCTCCTACAATGAGCAGTTCTTC.

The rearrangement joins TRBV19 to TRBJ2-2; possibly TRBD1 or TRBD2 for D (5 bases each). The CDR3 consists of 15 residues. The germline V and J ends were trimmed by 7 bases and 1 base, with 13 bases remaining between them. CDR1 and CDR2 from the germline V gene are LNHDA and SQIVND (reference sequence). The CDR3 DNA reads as TGTGCCAGTAACTGGGGACGGGAGAACACCGGGGAGCTGTTTTTT. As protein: CASNWGRENTGELFF.

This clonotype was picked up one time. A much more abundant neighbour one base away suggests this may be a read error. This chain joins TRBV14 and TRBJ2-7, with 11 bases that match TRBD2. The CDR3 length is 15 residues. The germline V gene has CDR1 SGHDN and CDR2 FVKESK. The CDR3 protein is CASSVEASGRNEQNF. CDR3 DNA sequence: TGTGCCAGCAGCGTCGAGGCTAGCGGGAGGAACGAGCAGAACTTC.

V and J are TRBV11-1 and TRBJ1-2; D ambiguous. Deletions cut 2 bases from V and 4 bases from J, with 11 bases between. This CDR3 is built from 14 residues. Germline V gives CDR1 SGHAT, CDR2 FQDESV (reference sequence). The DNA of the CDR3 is TGTGCCAGCAGCTTACGAGGTGGGCTCTATGGCTACACCTTC. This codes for CASSLRGGLYGYTF.